These 25 T cell receptor beta chains came from one sample sequenced in a study of cytomegalovirus exposure and HLA in healthy donors. The PCR employed 60 Vbeta primers together with 13 Jbeta primers. The repertoire was sequenced with immunoSEQ multiplex PCR; TCRdb's copy has only in-frame clones and lacks some. Of some 110,000 clones listed, 60% to 85% were seen once; the top ten hold approximately 5%. The sample taken for sequencing was PBMCs. The source of these receptors is a man aged 50 to 59 in good health and CMV-seropositive.

The chain has TRBV28 and TRBJ2-1; 7 nucleotides align to TRBD1. The CDR3 contains 14 residues. The junction had 7 bases not matched to a gene; V was cut back by 5 bases and J by 6 bases. Germline values: CDR1 MDHEN, CDR2 SYDVKM. The CDR3 spells CASSPTTGSNEQFF. Here the CDR3 DNA reads TGTGCCAGCAGTCCAACGACAGGGAGCAATGAGCAGTTCTTC.

This clone was seen a few times. The genes are TRBV6-6 and TRBJ1-4; D is perhaps TRBD1 (6 bases). This CDR3 spans 14 amino acids. Germline CDR1 is MNHNY and CDR2 is SVGAGI (reference sequence). Trimming took off 6 bases at V and 0 bases at J, with 8 bases between the two ends. The CDR3 sequence is CASSQGSTNEKLFF. The CDR3 DNA is TGTGCCAGCAGCCAGGGGTCAACTAATGAAAAACTGTTTTTT.

The gene calls are TRBV6-4 and TRBJ1-5; D possibly corresponds to TRBD1 (6 bases). CDR1 is MRHNA and CDR2 is SNTAGT in the germline V gene. This CDR3 is 14 amino acids long. Between the trimmed V and J ends, which lost 3 bases and 7 bases, there was a span of 13 bases. In DNA, the CDR3 is TGTGCCAGCAGTGAGACAGGCGGAAGCCAGCCCCAGCATTTT. It is translated as CASSETGGSQPQHF.

This clone was seen more than once but under ten times. The chain uses TRBV4-1 and TRBJ2-1; 7 bases are a match to TRBD1. With V trimmed by 6 bases and J by 6 bases, 14 bases remained unmatched. The germline gives CDR1 MGHRA, CDR2 YSYEKL. The CDR3 runs to 16 residues. DNA of the CDR3: TGCGCCAGCAGATCGGATCCGGGACAGTCGGTCAATGAGCAGTTCTTC. Its translation is CASRSDPGQSVNEQFF.

The chain links TRBV9 to TRBJ2-3; a possible D gene is TRBD2 (5 bases). CDR3 size: 17 residues. Germline loops: CDR1 SGDLS, CDR2 YYNGEE. V lost 0 bases to trimming and J lost 6 bases, with 20 bases between them. This chain's CDR3 is CASSVGAYSGGLDTQYF. The CDR3 DNA follows: TGTGCCAGCAGCGTAGGAGCTTATTCAGGAGGCTTGGATACGCAGTATTTT.

The V call is TRBV10-1, the J call TRBJ2-7; 10 nucleotides agree with TRBD2. This CDR3 is 17 amino acids long. Germline CDR1 and CDR2: WNHNN and SYGVQD (reference sequence). V shed 3 bases, J shed 3 bases, and the junction held 11 bases outside the gene matches. The CDR3 reads CASSERVSGRAFYEQYF. In nucleotides, the CDR3 is TGCGCCAGCAGTGAAAGGGTGAGCGGGAGGGCCTTCTACGAGCAGTACTTC.

The rearrangement uses TRBV27 and TRBJ1-5; D unresolved. Per germline, CDR1 MNHEY and CDR2 SMNVEV (reference sequence). CDR3 length equals 14 residues. V lost 9 bases to trimming and J lost 2 bases, with 14 bases between them. The CDR3 loop is CASGPLSGNQPQHF. The CDR3 DNA is TGTGCCAGTGGGCCTCTTTCGGGCAATCAGCCCCAGCATTTT.

This clone was seen a single time. The CDR3 sequence is CATSRGTGDNQPQHF. The CDR3, as DNA: TGTGCCACCAGCAGGGGAACAGGGGACAATCAGCCCCAGCATTTT. The chain is built from TRBV15 and TRBJ1-5; 7 nucleotides agree with TRBD1. Germline V gives CDR1 LNHNV, CDR2 YYDKDF (reference sequence). V lost 3 bases, J lost 3 bases, and 5 bases stayed unmatched. This CDR3 has 15 residues.

The chain couples TRBV6-1 to TRBJ2-3, with 8 bases lining up with TRBD1. V was pared by 8 bases and J by 3 bases, with 1 base of the junction left unmatched. The germline V gene has CDR1 MNHNS and CDR2 SASEGT. CDR3 length: 12 amino acids. CDR3 sequence (DNA): TGTGCCAGCCAGGGGGCTACAGATACGCAGTATTTT. Encoded protein: CASQGATDTQYF.

V usage is TRBV2 and J usage is TRBJ1-2, with D unclear. The V end was cut by 2 bases, the J end by 8 bases, with 15 bases between. Germline V gives CDR1 SNHLY, CDR2 FYNNEI. This CDR3 is 14 amino acids long. The DNA for the CDR3 is TGTGCCAGCAGTGAAACGAACGGGTTAAAGGGCTACACCTTC. This encodes CASSETNGLKGYTF.

The chain employs TRBV4-1 and TRBJ2-7, with a possible D match to TRBD1 (5 bases). The ends were cut back, 0 bases at V and 0 bases at J, with 9 bases in the middle. Germline CDR1 is MGHRA and CDR2 is YSYEKL. CDR3 length: 15 residues. CDR3 protein: CASSQDSGSSYEQYF. For the CDR3, the DNA is TGCGCCAGCAGCCAAGATTCAGGGTCCTCCTACGAGCAGTACTTC.

This chain links TRBV28 with TRBJ2-2; D may be TRBD2 (6 bases). Germline V gives CDR1 MDHEN, CDR2 SYDVKM. The CDR3 runs to 14 residues. Deletions cut 4 bases from V and 2 bases from J, with 8 bases between. CDR3: CASSSGGNTGELFF. The CDR3 region has the DNA TGTGCCAGCAGTTCCGGGGGAAACACCGGGGAGCTGTTTTTT.

The chain is built from TRBV5-4 and TRBJ2-7; 10 positions agree with TRBD1. Germline-derived CDR1 and CDR2 are SGHNT and YYREEE (reference sequence). The junction had 8 bases not matched to a gene; V was cut back by 4 bases and J by 7 bases. This CDR3 spans 14 amino acids. CDR3 sequence: CASSPQGQGGEQYF. The CDR3 coding sequence is TGTGCCAGCAGCCCCCAAGGACAGGGGGGGGAGCAGTACTTC.

The chain links TRBV7-9 to TRBJ1-1; a weak D match, TRBD1 (5 bases). The CDR3 covers 15 residues. The germline CDR1 and CDR2 sequences are SEHNR and FQNEAQ (reference sequence). The ends were cut back, 5 bases at V and 10 bases at J, with 23 bases in the middle. The CDR3 DNA is TGTGCCAGCAGCCCCTCACGGGGGAGCAGGTTTTCAGCTTTCTTT. Protein sequence: CASSPSRGSRFSAFF. The variable domain in full, completed from reference TRBV7-9 and TRBJ1-1, reads DTGVSQNPRHKITKRGQNVTFRCDPISEHNRLYWYRQTLGQGPEFLTYFQNEAQLEKSRLLSDRFSAERPKGSFSTLEIQRTEQGDSAMYLCASSPSRGSRFSAFFGQGTRLTVV.

The chain combines TRBV19 with TRBJ1-1, with 7 bases lining up with TRBD1. The germline V gene has CDR1 LNHDA and CDR2 SQIVND (reference sequence). V gave up 5 bases and J gave up 4 bases; unmatched junction bases: 4. The CDR3 sequence is 13 residues long. The CDR3 sequence: CASSPSGGTEAFF. CDR3 nucleotide sequence: TGTGCCAGTAGTCCATCAGGGGGCACTGAAGCTTTCTTT.

This chain uses TRBV10-3 with TRBJ2-2; weak D call: TRBD1 (5 bases). The germline V gene encodes CDR1 ENHRY and CDR2 SYGVKD. Trimming took off 7 bases at V and 4 bases at J, with 7 bases between the two ends. The CDR3 has 12 amino acids. CDR3 amino acids: CAIKRGTGELFF. The DNA for the CDR3 is TGTGCCATCAAAAGGGGCACCGGGGAGCTGTTTTTT.

This clone was counted once. The rearrangement uses TRBV5-1 and TRBJ2-7; 10 bases align to TRBD1. The V gene end was trimmed by 0 bases and the J gene end by 4 bases; junction bases not matched to a gene: 7. Germline CDR1 reads SGHRS; CDR2 reads YFSETQ. CDR3 length: 16 amino acids. The CDR3 protein is CASSLAPGQGSYEQYF. CDR3 sequence (DNA): TGCGCCAGCAGCTTGGCCCCGGGACAGGGGTCATACGAGCAGTACTTC.

J is TRBJ1-5 and V is TRBV5-8; no reliable D call. The CDR3 runs 15 residues. Germline values: CDR1 SGHTS, CDR2 YDEGEE. Trimming pared 0 bases from V and 2 bases from J, leaving 9 bases between. CDR3 bases: TGTGCCAGCAGCTTGGCTGGGCAAGGCAATCAGCCCCAGCATTTT. The encoded protein is CASSLAGQGNQPQHF.

This clone appeared once. The J gene is TRBJ2-5, the V gene TRBV7-9, with TRBD1 matching over 8 bases. Unmatched junction bases numbered 5, after V lost 1 base and J lost 7 bases. Germline V CDR1 and CDR2: SEHNR, FQNEAQ (reference sequence). CDR3 size: 14 residues. The CDR3 region is CASSLEAGGATQYF. As DNA, the CDR3 is TGTGCCAGCAGCTTAGAGGCAGGGGGCGCGACCCAGTACTTC.

The chain has TRBV6-1 and TRBJ2-3; TRBD1 matches 7 bases. Germline assignment: CDR1 MNHNS and CDR2 SASEGT. CDR3 length equals 14 residues. J lost 4 bases, V lost 5 bases, and 6 bases had no gene match. CDR3 DNA: TGTGCCAGCAGTTCCGGGACAGACCCAGATACGCAGTATTTT. It specifies CASSSGTDPDTQYF.

The rearrangement joins TRBV6-6 to TRBJ2-7; perhaps TRBD2 as D (5 bases). Germline values: CDR1 MNHNY, CDR2 SVGAGI (reference sequence). The V gene lost 5 bases and the J gene lost 6 bases, with 20 bases spanning the gap. The CDR3 has 15 amino acids. In DNA form, the CDR3 reads TGTGCCAGCAGTCAGGACGCGGATCGGGATGGCGAGCAGTACTTC. Encoded protein: CASSQDADRDGEQYF.

The chain has TRBV5-1 and TRBJ2-1, with TRBD2 identical over 14 bases. V was clipped by 4 bases and J by 12 bases; unmatched bases: 15. There are 17 residues in the CDR3. CDR1 is SGHRS and CDR2 is YFSETQ in the germline V gene. DNA of the CDR3: TGCGCCAGCAGCCGATCCCCGGGACTAGCGGGAGAAGGAGGGCAGTTCTTC. This encodes CASSRSPGLAGEGGQFF.

The chain is built from TRBV5-6 and TRBJ1-1; D may be TRBD1 (6 bases). Per germline, CDR1 SGHDT and CDR2 YYEEEE. The germline V and J ends were trimmed by 0 bases and 2 bases, with 14 bases remaining between them. The CDR3 extends over 16 amino acids. The chain's CDR3 is CASSLGGRGLNTEAFF. In DNA form, the CDR3 reads TGTGCCAGCAGCTTGGGTGGCAGGGGCCTCAACACTGAAGCTTTCTTT.

This clone was detected only once. Other DNA variants within this sample encode the same CDR3. V usage is TRBV30 and J usage is TRBJ1-5; D not resolved. Trimming left V 1 base short and J 4 bases short, with 5 bases between. This CDR3 contains 12 residues. CDR1 and CDR2 (germline): GTSNPN, SVGIG (reference sequence). CDR3 protein: CAWSDTNQPQHF. CDR3 sequence (DNA): TGTGCCTGGAGTGATACAAATCAGCCCCAGCATTTT.

The chain couples TRBV6-5 to TRBJ1-2; unclear D gene. Germline values: CDR1 MNHEY, CDR2 SVGAGI. The CDR3 runs 13 residues. Trimming took off 3 bases at V and 4 bases at J, with 9 bases between the two ends. The CDR3 sequence is CASSYDKVYGYTF. CDR3 coding DNA: TGTGCCAGCAGTTATGACAAAGTCTATGGCTACACCTTC.